A selection of T cell receptor beta chains follows, all from one sample in a study of blood T cell repertoires in COVID-19. Some clones are missing from TCRdb's copy, which holds only in-frame ones; the method was immunoSEQ multiplex PCR. The sample has tens of thousands of clones, around 91% seen once. The sample taken for sequencing was peripheral blood. The receptors were sampled from a woman aged 55 to 70 with active COVID-19. The CDR3 runs from the conserved cysteine through the conserved F or W. D genes are given only for firm matches. Clone size, where shown, is once, few, many, or a class for clones that have expanded.

NA TRBJ2-3 TRBD2 TRBV6-1 CASSEVGGGADTQYF TGTGCCAGCAGTGAAGTAGGCGGGGGGGCGGATACGCAGTATTTT
NA TRBJ1-1 NA TRBV18 CASSLDKNTEAFF TGTGCCAGCTCTCTCGACAAGAACACTGAAGCTTTCTTT
NA TRBJ1-4 NA TRBV7-8 CASSLAGGLNEKLFF TGTGCCAGCAGCTTAGCGGGTGGACTGAATGAAAAACTGTTTTTT
NA TRBJ1-2 NA TRBV6-5 CASSPTGVGGGYTF TGTGCCAGCAGTCCGACGGGGGTGGGCGGGGGCTACACCTTC
NA TRBJ1-1 NA TRBV6-5 CASSLRGAEAFF TGTGCCAGCAGCCTCCGGGGGGCCGAAGCTTTCTTT
NA TRBJ2-1 NA TRBV5-1 CASAELSGGEQFF TGCGCCAGCGCCGAGCTGTCGGGTGGAGAGCAGTTCTTC
NA TRBJ1-2 TRBD1 TRBV5-6 CASSLGQGAYGYTF TGTGCCAGCAGTTTAGGACAGGGGGCCTACGGCTACACCTTC
NA TRBJ1-3 NA TRBV7-9 CASSLSRSSGNTIYF TGTGCCAGCAGCTTAAGCCGATCCTCTGGAAACACCATATATTTT
NA TRBJ2-1 NA TRBV7-8 CASSTTLAKSNEQFF TGTGCCAGCAGCACCACCCTAGCCAAATCCAATGAGCAGTTCTTC
NA TRBJ2-3 NA TRBV3-1/TRBV3-2 CASSKLRDSHTDTQYF TGTGCCAGCAGCAAACTACGGGACTCCCACACAGATACGCAGTATTTT
NA TRBJ2-7 NA TRBV6-6 CASSFLLDNYEQYF TGTGCCAGCAGTTTTCTTCTGGACAACTACGAGCAGTACTTC
NA TRBJ1-1 NA TRBV5-1 CASSVTGPRNTEAFF TGCGCCAGCAGCGTGACAGGTCCCCGGAACACTGAAGCTTTCTTT
few TRBJ1-4 NA TRBV9 CASRAVSWATNEKLFF TGTGCCAGCAGGGCAGTATCCTGGGCGACTAATGAAAAACTGTTTTTT
NA TRBJ1-5 NA TRBV4-1 CASSQGGGQGRGNQPQHF TGCGCCAGCAGCCAAGGGGGGGGGCAGGGGCGAGGCAATCAGCCCCAGCATTTT
NA TRBJ1-2 NA TRBV30 CAWSRRVGDYGYTF TGTGCCTGGAGTCGCAGGGTTGGGGACTATGGCTACACCTTC
NA TRBJ2-7 NA TRBV5-1 CASSLAVSSYEQYF TGCGCCAGCAGCTTGGCGGTGAGCTCCTACGAGCAGTACTTC
NA TRBJ1-4 NA TRBV18 CASSPNSGSTNEKLFF TGTGCCAGCTCACCCAACTCAGGTTCCACTAATGAAAAACTGTTTTTT
NA TRBJ1-2 NA TRBV28 CASSSLDGGYGYTF TGTGCCAGCAGCTCTCTGGACGGCGGGTATGGCTACACCTTC
once TRBJ2-3 NA TRBV30 CAWSGKGVTRDTQYF TGTGCCTGGAGTGGGAAAGGGGTCACCCGAGATACGCAGTATTTT
NA TRBJ2-3 NA TRBV11-2 CASSFRGTRTDTQYF TGTGCCAGCAGCTTCCGGGGGACCCGCACAGATACGCAGTATTTT
NA TRBJ2-3 NA TRBV9 CASSVDVSTDTQYF TGTGCCAGCAGCGTAGATGTCTCCACAGATACGCAGTATTTT
NA TRBJ1-1 TRBD1 TRBV12-3/TRBV12-4 CASGSGGIHEAFF TGTGCCAGCGGCTCAGGGGGGATCCATGAAGCTTTCTTT
NA TRBJ1-5 TRBD1 TRBV7-2 CASSWTGNSNQPQHF TGTGCCAGCAGCTGGACAGGGAATAGCAATCAGCCCCAGCATTTT
NA TRBJ1-3 NA TRBV19 CASTGGNTIYF TGTGCCAGTACAGGTGGAAACACCATATATTTT
few TRBJ1-6 NA TRBV5-1 CASSLVQGPDNSPLHF TGCGCCAGCAGCTTGGTTCAGGGTCCGGATAATTCACCCCTCCACTTT
NA TRBJ1-4 TRBD1 TRBV6-5 CASSRDRGYEKLFF TGTGCCAGCAGTAGGGACAGGGGATACGAAAAACTGTTTTTT
NA TRBJ2-7 TRBD2 TRBV4-1 CASSQDQSAGVNYEQYF TGCGCCAGCAGCCAAGATCAATCGGCGGGGGTTAACTACGAGCAGTACTTC
NA TRBJ2-1 TRBD2 TRBV2 CASRGTSGVYNEQFF TGTGCCAGCAGGGGGACTAGCGGGGTCTACAATGAGCAGTTCTTC
NA TRBJ2-2 TRBD1 TRBV5-4 CASSGRQGNTGELFF TGTGCCAGCAGCGGGAGACAGGGAAACACCGGGGAGCTGTTTTTT